The present entry profiles one T cell receptor beta chain with its context. This entry belongs to a study of CD8 T cells in Susac syndrome. A quantity of 0.5 to 1 ug RNA underwent reverse transcription using random hexamers. Using its own MiXCR run on the immunoSEQ multiplex PCR reads, TCRdb lists one record per CDR3 protein. The sample lists 250,000 to 300,000 distinct CDR3 sequences; over 75% were seen once. Germline V gene data show CDR1 as ENHRY and CDR2 as SYGVKD. The CDR3 runs to 17 residues. The V segment lost 0 bases and the J segment 2 bases; nucleotides outside the gene matches: 6. Sequencing was performed on CD8+ T cells from PBMCs. The sequence derives from a human donor with multiple sclerosis. The rearrangement links TRBV10-3 to TRBJ2-3; 9 positions match TRBD1. The CDR3 spells CAISESWGTGHTDTQYF. The CDR3 DNA sequence: TGTGCCATCAGTGAGTCTTGGGGGACAGGGCACACAGATACGCAGTATTTT.